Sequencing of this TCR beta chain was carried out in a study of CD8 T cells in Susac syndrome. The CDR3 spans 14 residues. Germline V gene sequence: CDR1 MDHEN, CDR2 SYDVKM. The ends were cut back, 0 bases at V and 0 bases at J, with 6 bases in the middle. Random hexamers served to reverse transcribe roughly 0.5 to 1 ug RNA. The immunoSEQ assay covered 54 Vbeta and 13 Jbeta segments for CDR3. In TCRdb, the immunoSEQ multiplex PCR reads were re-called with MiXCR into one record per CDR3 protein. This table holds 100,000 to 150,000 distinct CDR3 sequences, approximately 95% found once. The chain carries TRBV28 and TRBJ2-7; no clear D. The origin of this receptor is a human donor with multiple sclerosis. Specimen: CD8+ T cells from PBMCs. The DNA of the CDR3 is TGTGCCAGCAGTTTATGGTCAGCCTCCTACGAGCAGTACTTC. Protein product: CASSLWSASYEQYF. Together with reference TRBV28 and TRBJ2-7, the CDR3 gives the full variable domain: DVKVTQSSRYLVKRTGEKVFLECVQDMDHENMFWYRQDPGLGLRLIYFSYDVKMKEKGDIPEGYSVSREKKERFSLILESASTNQTSMYLCASSLWSASYEQYFGPGTRLTVT.